The clone carrying this T cell receptor beta chain was counted many times. This sample is part of a study of T cell changes during pregnancy in multiple sclerosis. Germline assignment: CDR1 SNHLY and CDR2 FYNNEI. V trimming: 5 bases; J trimming: 8 bases; junction bases outside the gene matches: 5. The CDR3 totals 15 residues. This table comes from immunoSEQ multiplex PCR, and its TCRdb copy is limited to in-frame clones, with some not included. The data hold roughly 110,000 clones, with 92% observed a single time. The rearrangement joins TRBV2 to TRBJ2-1; 14 bases agree with TRBD2. The clonotype comes from a female donor with multiple sclerosis, enrolled in a pregnancy study. The input for sequencing was peripheral blood, taken in the third trimester of pregnancy. CDR3 protein: CASSPTSGRADEQFF. Written as DNA, the CDR3 is TGTGCCAGCAGTCCGACTAGCGGGAGGGCCGATGAGCAGTTCTTC.